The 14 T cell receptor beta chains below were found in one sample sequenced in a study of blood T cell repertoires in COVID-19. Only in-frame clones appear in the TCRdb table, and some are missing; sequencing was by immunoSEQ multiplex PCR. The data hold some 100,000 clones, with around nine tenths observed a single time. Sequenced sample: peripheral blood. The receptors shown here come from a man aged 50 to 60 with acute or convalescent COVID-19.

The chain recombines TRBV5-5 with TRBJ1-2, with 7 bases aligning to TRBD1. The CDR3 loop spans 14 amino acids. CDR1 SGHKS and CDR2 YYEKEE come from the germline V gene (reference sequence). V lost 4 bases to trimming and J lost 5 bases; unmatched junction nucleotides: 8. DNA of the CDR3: TGTGCCAGCAGCAACAAGACAGGGTCGTATGGCTACACCTTC. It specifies CASSNKTGSYGYTF.

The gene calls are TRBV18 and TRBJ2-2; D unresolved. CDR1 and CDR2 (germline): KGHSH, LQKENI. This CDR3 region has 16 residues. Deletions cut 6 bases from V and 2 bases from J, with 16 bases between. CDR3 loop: CASSQLTSLNTGELFF. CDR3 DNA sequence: TGTGCCAGCTCCCAATTAACCAGTCTCAACACCGGGGAGCTGTTTTTT.

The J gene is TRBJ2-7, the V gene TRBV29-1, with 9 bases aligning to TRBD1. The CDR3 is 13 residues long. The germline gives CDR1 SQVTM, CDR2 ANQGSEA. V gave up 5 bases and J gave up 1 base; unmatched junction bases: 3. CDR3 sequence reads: CSVTGTGSYEQYF. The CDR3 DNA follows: TGCAGCGTTACCGGGACAGGGTCCTACGAGCAGTACTTC.

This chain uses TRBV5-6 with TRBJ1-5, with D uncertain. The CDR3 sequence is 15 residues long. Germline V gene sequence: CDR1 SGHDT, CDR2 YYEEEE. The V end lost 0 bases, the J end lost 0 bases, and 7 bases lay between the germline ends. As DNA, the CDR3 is TGTGCCAGCAGCTTGGGCGGTAATAGCAATCAGCCCCAGCATTTT. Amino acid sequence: CASSLGGNSNQPQHF.

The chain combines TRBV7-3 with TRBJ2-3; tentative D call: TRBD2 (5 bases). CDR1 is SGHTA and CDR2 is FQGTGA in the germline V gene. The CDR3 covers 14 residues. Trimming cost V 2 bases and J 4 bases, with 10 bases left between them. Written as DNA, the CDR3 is TGTGCCAGCAGCTTAGGAGGCTACGCAGATACGCAGTATTTT. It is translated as CASSLGGYADTQYF.

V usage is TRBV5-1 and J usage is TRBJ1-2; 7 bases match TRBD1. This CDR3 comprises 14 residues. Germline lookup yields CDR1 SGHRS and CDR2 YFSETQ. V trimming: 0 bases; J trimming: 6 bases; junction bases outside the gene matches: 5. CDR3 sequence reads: CASSLASTGDGYTF. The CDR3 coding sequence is TGCGCCAGCAGCTTGGCTAGTACAGGGGATGGCTACACCTTC.

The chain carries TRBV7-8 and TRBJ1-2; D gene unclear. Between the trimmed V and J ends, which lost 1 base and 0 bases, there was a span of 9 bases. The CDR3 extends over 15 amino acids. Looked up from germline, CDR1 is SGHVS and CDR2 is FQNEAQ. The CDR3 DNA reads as TGTGCCAGCAGCTTAGGTAGCAGCACTAACTATGGCTACACCTTC. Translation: CASSLGSSTNYGYTF.

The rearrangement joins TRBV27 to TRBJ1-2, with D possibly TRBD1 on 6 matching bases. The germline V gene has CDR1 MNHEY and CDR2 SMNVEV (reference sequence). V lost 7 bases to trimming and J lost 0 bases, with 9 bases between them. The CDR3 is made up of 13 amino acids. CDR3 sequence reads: CASTTGANYGYTF. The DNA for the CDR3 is TGTGCCAGCACGACAGGAGCTAACTATGGCTACACCTTC.

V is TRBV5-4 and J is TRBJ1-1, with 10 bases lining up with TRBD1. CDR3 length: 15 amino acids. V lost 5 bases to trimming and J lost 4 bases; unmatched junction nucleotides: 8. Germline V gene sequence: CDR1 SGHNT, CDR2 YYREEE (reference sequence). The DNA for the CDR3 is TGTGCCAGCAGTGGGCGGGGACAGGGGCCCACTGAAGCTTTCTTT. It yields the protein CASSGRGQGPTEAFF.

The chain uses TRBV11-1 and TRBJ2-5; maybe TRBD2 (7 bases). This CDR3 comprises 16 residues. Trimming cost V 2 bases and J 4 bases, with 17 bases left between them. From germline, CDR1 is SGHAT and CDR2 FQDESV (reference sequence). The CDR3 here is CASSLRIRGAGETQYF. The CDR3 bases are TGTGCCAGCAGCTTAAGGATCCGGGGGGCTGGAGAGACCCAGTACTTC.

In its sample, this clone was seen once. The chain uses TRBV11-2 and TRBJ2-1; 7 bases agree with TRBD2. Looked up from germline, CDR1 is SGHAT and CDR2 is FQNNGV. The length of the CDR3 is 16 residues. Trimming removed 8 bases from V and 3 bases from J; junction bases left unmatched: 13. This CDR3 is CASSLVLAEIYNEQFF. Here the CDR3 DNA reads TGTGCCAGCTCGCTCGTGCTAGCGGAGATCTACAATGAGCAGTTCTTC.

CDR3 amino acids: CASSPTYGGAGEKLFF. The CDR3 coding sequence is TGTGCCAGCTCACCCACCTATGGGGGGGCCGGTGAAAAACTGTTTTTT. The chain combines TRBV18 with TRBJ1-4; perhaps TRBD1 as D (6 bases). Germline lookup yields CDR1 KGHSH and CDR2 LQKENI. Trimming removed 3 bases from V and 7 bases from J, with 18 bases in between. CDR3 length equals 16 residues.

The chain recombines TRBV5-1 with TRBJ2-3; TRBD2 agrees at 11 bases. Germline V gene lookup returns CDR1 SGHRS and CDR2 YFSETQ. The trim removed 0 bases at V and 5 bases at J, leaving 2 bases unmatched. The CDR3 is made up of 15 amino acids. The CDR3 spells CASSLALAGGDTQYF. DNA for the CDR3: TGCGCCAGCAGCTTGGCCCTAGCGGGAGGAGATACGCAGTATTTT. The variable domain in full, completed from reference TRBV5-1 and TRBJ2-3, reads KAGVTQTPRYLIKTRGQQVTLSCSPISGHRSVSWYQQTPGQGLQFLFEYFSETQRNKGNFPGRFSGRQFSNSRSEMNVSTLELGDSALYLCASSLALAGGDTQYFGPGTRLTVL.

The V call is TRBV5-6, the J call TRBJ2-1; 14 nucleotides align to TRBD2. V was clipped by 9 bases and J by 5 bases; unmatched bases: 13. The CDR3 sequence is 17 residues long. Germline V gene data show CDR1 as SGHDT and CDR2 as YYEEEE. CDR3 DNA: TGTGCCACCCACCGAGACACGACTAGCGGGAGGGACAATGAGCAGTTCTTC. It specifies CATHRDTTSGRDNEQFF. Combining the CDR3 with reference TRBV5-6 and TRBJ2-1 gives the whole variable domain DAGVTQSPTHLIKTRGQQVTLRCSPKSGHDTVSWYQQALGQGPQFIFQYYEEEERQRGNFPDRFSGHQFPNYSSELNVNALLLGDSALYLCATHRDTTSGRDNEQFFGPGTRLTVL.